This T cell receptor (beta chain) emerged from a study of cytomegalovirus exposure and HLA in healthy donors. V gave up 0 bases and J gave up 10 bases, with 13 bases separating them. There are 13 residues in the CDR3. The V gene's germline CDR1 is SGHRS and CDR2 YFSETQ. Study-wide findings and caveats: V- and J-gene trimming in TCR beta was tied to a missense DCLRE1C variant by an analysis performed later. Sequencing likely generated an artifact that appeared as a cluster of highly shared sequence variants.

Details on this clone: Antigen unknown.

Primers: 60 Vbeta forward and 13 Jbeta reverse. In the original analysis: There were about 80 million unique TCR beta chains by a later count, and around 10 million of them were shared. Measured with immunoSEQ multiplex PCR; TCRdb has only the in-frame clones, and not every one. Clonal size and the V and J genes are those of that table, whereas D and trimming came from the DNA. The table shows over 100,000 clones, with about four fifths occurring only once. The donors (healthy individuals) were bone marrow donors. What was sequenced was PBMCs. This clonotype was sampled from a woman aged 18-29 years in good health and CMV-seropositive. The chain has TRBV5-1 and TRBJ1-1; possible D gene TRBD1, 5 bases. The CDR3 here is CASSLAQGFGAFF. The CDR3 DNA follows: TGCGCCAGCAGCTTGGCGCAGGGTTTTGGAGCTTTCTTT.